This T cell receptor beta chain stems from a study of blood T cell repertoires in COVID-19. Study-wide context: Sites in the United States, Italy and Spain provided acute and convalescent COVID-19 samples. Sample material is recorded as cDNA or gDNA derived from T cells, B-cell-depleted T cells, or PBMCs.

This table comes from immunoSEQ multiplex PCR, and its TCRdb copy is limited to in-frame clones, with some not included. The sample lists roughly 12,000 clones; around 80% were seen once. Only a few counts were recorded for this clone. CDR3 length equals 15 residues. Trimming took off 2 bases at V and 0 bases at J, with 9 bases between the two ends. Germline-derived CDR1 and CDR2 are SGDLS and YYNGEE. The source material was peripheral blood. This receptor was taken from a man at least 80 years old with acute or convalescent COVID-19. The rearrangement joins TRBV9 to TRBJ1-3; D may be TRBD1 (5 bases). Written as DNA, the CDR3 is TGTGCCAGCAGCGTGGGGGGGTCCTCTGGAAACACCATATATTTT. Protein product: CASSVGGSSGNTIYF.